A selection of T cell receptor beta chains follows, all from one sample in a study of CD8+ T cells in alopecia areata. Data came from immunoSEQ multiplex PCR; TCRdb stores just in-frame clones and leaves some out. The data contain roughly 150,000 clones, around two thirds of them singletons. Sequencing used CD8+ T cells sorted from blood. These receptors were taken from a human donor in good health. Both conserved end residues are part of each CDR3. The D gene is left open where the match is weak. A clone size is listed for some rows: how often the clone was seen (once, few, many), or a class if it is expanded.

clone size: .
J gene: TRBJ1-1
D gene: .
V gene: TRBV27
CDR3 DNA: TGTGCCAGCAGTTTAGGGCCTGGTTACGACGCTTTCTTT
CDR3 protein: CASSLGPGYDAFF

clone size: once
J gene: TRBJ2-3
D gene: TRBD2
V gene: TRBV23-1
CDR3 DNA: TGCGCCAGCAGTCAAATCGGGGGGACTAGGGAGCGTTCTAGAGCCGCTGGGTATTTT
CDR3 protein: CASSQIGGTRERSRAAGYF

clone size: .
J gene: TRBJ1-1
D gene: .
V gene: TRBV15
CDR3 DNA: TGTGCCACCAGCAGAGAGGCCGGAGAAGCTTTCTTT
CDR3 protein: CATSREAGEAFF

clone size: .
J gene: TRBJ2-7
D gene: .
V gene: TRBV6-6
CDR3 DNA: TGTGCCAGCAGTTACCCCTCCGGTGAGCAGTACTTC
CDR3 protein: CASSYPSGEQYF

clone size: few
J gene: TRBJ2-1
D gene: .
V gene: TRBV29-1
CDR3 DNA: TGCAGCGTTGTTGGGGGCTACAATGAGCAGTTCTTC
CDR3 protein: CSVVGGYNEQFF

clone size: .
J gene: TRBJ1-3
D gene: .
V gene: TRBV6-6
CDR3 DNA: TGTGCCAGCAGCATGAGGGGGACTGGAAACACCATATATTTT
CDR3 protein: CASSMRGTGNTIYF

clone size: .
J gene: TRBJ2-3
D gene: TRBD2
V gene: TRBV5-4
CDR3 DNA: TGTGCCAGCAGCGGGGGACTAGCGGGTGGTAGCACAGATACGCAGTATTTT
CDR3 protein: CASSGGLAGGSTDTQYF

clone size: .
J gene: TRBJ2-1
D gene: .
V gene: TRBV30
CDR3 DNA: TGTGCCTGGAGGATTGGGGCGGGGGCCAATGAGCAGTTCTTC
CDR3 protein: CAWRIGAGANEQFF

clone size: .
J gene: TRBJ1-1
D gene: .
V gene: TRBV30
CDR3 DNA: TGTGCCTGGAGGGCCAGCTTAATGAGGGACACTGAAGCTTTCTTT
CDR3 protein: CAWRASLMRDTEAFF

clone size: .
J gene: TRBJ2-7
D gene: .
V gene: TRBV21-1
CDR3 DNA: TGTGCCAGCAGCACAGAGCGTTACGAGCAGTACTTC
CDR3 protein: CASSTERYEQYF

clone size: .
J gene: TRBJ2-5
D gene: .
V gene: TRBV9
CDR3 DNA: TGTGCCAGCAGCGTAGGCAGGGAAGCGAGCGGTGAGACCCAGTACTTC
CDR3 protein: CASSVGREASGETQYF

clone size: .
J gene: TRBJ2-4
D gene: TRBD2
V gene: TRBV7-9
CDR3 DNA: TGTGCCAGCAGCTTATCTAGCGGGAGTTTCAAAAACATTCAGTACTTC
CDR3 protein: CASSLSSGSFKNIQYF

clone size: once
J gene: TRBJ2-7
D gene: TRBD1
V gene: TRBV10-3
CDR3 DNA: TGTGCCATCAGTGAGTCAATAGTTGACAGGGTCTTC
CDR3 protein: CAISESIVDRVF

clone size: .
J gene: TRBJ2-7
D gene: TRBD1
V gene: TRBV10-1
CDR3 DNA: TGCGCCAGCAGTGCGGGACAGGACTACGAGCAGTACTTC
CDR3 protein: CASSAGQDYEQYF

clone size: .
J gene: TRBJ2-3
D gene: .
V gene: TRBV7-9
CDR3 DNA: TGTGCCAGCAGCTCAGAGGTCCCCGGCGATACGCAGTATTTT
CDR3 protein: CASSSEVPGDTQYF

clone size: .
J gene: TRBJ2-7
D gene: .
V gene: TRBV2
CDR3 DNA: TGTGCCACCCTGACGAGCGGTGTCTACGAGCAGTACTTC
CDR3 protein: CATLTSGVYEQYF

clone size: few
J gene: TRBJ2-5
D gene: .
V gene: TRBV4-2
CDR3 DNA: TGTGCCAGCAGCGACCCGGAGGGGCTGGGGGAGACCCAGTACTTC
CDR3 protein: CASSDPEGLGETQYF

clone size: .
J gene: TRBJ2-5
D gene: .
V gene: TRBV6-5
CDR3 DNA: TGTGCCAGCAGTTATGGGAGAAACCAAGAGACCCAGTACTTC
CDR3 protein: CASSYGRNQETQYF

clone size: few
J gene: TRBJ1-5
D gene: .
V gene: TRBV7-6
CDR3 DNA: TGTGCCAGCAGCTTAAGTAGCAATCAGCCCCAGCATTTT
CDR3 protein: CASSLSSNQPQHF

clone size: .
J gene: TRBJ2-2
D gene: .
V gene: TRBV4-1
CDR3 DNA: TGCGCCAGCAGCCCGGTCGCGGCGAAGAACACCGGGGAGCTGTTTTTT
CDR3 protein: CASSPVAAKNTGELFF